The clone carrying this T cell receptor (beta chain) came up a few times. Antigen specificity is unknown. V was clipped by 6 bases and J by 6 bases, with 18 bases between them. CDR1 and CDR2 (germline): MNHEY, SMNVEV (reference sequence). The CDR3 is made up of 14 amino acids. The PCR contained 60 Vbeta and 13 Jbeta primers. This table comes from immunoSEQ multiplex PCR, and its TCRdb copy is limited to in-frame clones, with some not included. Seen here are fewer than 200,000 clones, around 80% observed once, and the top ten hold 0.69%. The record originates from a study of cytomegalovirus exposure and HLA in healthy donors. Study results and limitations: Earlier analysis looked at TCR beta V segments, and most were productive about 90% or about 30% of the time. Apparent HLA restriction characterized most CMV-associated TCR beta chains in a later analysis. 87-base-pair reads could not separate some V segments, including TRBV6-2 and TRBV6-3. Further analysis was carried out later, and it showed several of the most significant clusters appearing linked to common viral pathogens.

Sequencing used PBMCs. The chain couples TRBV27 to TRBJ2-7; possibly TRBD2 for D (5 bases). The source is a woman aged 35 to 49 in good health and CMV-seronegative. The CDR3, as DNA: TGTGCCAGCAGGGGCCATGGGGAGAACTGCGAGCAGTACTTC. This translates into CASRGHGENCEQYF.